This is a list of T cell receptor beta chains from one sample in a study of T-cell reconstitution after alpha-beta-depleted transplantation in children. From the PCR reads, TCRdb called clonotypes with MiXCR, one entry per CDR3 protein. Of hundreds of thousands of distinct CDR3 sequences in the sample, around 23% are singletons; the top ten hold 13% to 15%. Specimen: PBMCs, mostly from graft donor cells, collected 360 days after TCRalphabeta/CD19-depleted stem cell transplant. Receptors originate from a boy in the first two years of life who had a stem cell transplant for acute myeloid leukemia, so the T cells may come from the graft donor. The CDR3 runs from the conserved cysteine through the conserved F or W.

J gene	V gene	CDR3 protein
TRBJ2-5	TRBV7-2	CASSLDLVAWVETQYF
TRBJ1-2	TRBV29-1	CSASGTPNYGYTF
TRBJ2-7	TRBV7-3	CASSLTRGGSYEQYF
TRBJ2-3	TRBV7-9	CASSQDHFDTQYF
TRBJ2-3	TRBV10-3	CAISVRGALEDTQYF
TRBJ1-2	TRBV7-9	CASSRRGTNYGYTF
TRBJ2-5	TRBV9	CASSVASGTRETQYF
TRBJ1-2	TRBV12-3/TRBV12-4	CASRTDRRYGYTF
TRBJ1-1	TRBV6-5	CASTPIRTGGQSTEAFF
TRBJ1-1	TRBV6-1	CASRIQANTEAFF
TRBJ1-1	TRBV7-9	CASSKDSGTEAFF
TRBJ2-3	TRBV13	CASSPTGTRVVDTQYF
TRBJ2-1	TRBV29-1	CSAKGDRASYNEQFF
TRBJ2-2	TRBV12-3/TRBV12-4	CASRGGGLNTGELFF
TRBJ1-5	TRBV28	CASSVRDLNQPQHF
TRBJ2-3	TRBV29-1	CSGSVGQFTDTQYF
TRBJ1-5	TRBV10-3	CAISDGGANQPQHF
TRBJ1-2	TRBV20-1	CSARDVLRRSIDYGYTF
TRBJ2-5	TRBV6-5	CASSYSPGPEETQYF
TRBJ2-1	TRBV12-3/TRBV12-4	CASSLFFTAGYNEQFF
TRBJ2-1	TRBV7-2	CASSLWTSGSSYNEQFF
TRBJ1-4	TRBV5-1	CASSSTGTTNEKLFF
TRBJ2-2	TRBV12-3/TRBV12-4	CASSLFHLTGELFF
TRBJ2-3	TRBV28	CASSGPSWTDTQYF
TRBJ1-2	TRBV7-2	CASRSGTGANYGYTF
TRBJ2-7	TRBV18	CASSPTGTGISYEQYF
TRBJ2-3	TRBV20-1	CSARRGQSTDTQYF
TRBJ2-7	TRBV27	CASSPWGQGPPYEQYF
TRBJ2-1	TRBV10-3	CAISDGGAPNEQFF
TRBJ2-5	TRBV4-3	CASSHITGRGETQYF
TRBJ1-2	TRBV4-1	CASSQDRGLGGYTF
TRBJ1-2	TRBV12-3/TRBV12-4	CASSGSAFYGYTF
TRBJ2-7	TRBV4-3	CASSRDRDGEQYF
TRBJ2-3	TRBV20-1	CSARDAVTVDTQYF
TRBJ2-6	TRBV29-1	CSVEDAGANVLTF
TRBJ1-5	TRBV29-1	CSEPSAGAGNQPQHF
TRBJ2-2	TRBV6-2/TRBV6-3	CASSYRLETGELFF
TRBJ2-3	TRBV20-1	CSANQGLAGALQSSTDTQYF
TRBJ2-7	TRBV5-6	CASSLWDRHYEQYF
TRBJ1-6	TRBV20-1	CSARGTPNSPLHF
TRBJ2-5	TRBV12-3/TRBV12-4	CASSYYSGPGSREETQYF
TRBJ2-2	TRBV20-1	CSARAVTGELFF
TRBJ2-7	TRBV20-1	CSARSDSYEQYF
TRBJ1-1	TRBV13	CASSYRDRGKLGYSAFF
TRBJ1-5	TRBV6-5	CASSYQYNSNQPQHF
TRBJ1-2	TRBV9	CASSVATRTATYGYTF
TRBJ2-2	TRBV12-3/TRBV12-4	CASNTPTSSANTGELFF
TRBJ2-5	TRBV20-1	CSARNDGGAGETQYF
TRBJ2-1	TRBV4-3	CASSQEGGGGADEQFF
TRBJ2-3	TRBV7-1	CASSSSIRQPPSGTITDTQYF
TRBJ2-5	TRBV5-1	CASSFGGEGETQYF
TRBJ2-7	TRBV6-5	CASSSDSRHPYEQYF